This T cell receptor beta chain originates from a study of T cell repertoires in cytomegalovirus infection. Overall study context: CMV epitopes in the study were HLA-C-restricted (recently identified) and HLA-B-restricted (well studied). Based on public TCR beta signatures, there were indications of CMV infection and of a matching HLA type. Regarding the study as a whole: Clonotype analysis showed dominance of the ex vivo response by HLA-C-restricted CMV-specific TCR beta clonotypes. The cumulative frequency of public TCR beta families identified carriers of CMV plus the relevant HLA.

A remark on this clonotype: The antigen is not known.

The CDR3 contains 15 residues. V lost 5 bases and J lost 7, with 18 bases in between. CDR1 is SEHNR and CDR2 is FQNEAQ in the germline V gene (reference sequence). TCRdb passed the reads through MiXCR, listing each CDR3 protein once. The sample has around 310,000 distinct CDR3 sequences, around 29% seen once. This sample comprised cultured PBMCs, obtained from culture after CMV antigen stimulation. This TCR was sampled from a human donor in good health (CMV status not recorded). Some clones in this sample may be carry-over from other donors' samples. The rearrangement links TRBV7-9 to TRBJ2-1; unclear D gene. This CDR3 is CASSGGRTSWNEQFF. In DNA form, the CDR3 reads TGTGCCAGCAGCGGCGGACGGACGTCTTGGAATGAGCAGTTCTTC.